The source of this T cell receptor beta chain is a study of molecular identifiers for immune sequencing clone quantification listed by TCRdb under 2018. Regarding the study in general: For a replicate experiment, RNA from approximately 20,000 or 98,000 naive CD8 T cells was divided into five aliquots, and four of the five aliquots were sequenced. The study was a methods study using CD8 T cells to benchmark molecular-identifier clustering-based TCR repertoire sequencing (MIDCIRS) and TCR RNA copy counting. Overall study outcomes, separate from this receptor: Approximately 2.7 recovered TCR RNA copies per cell were obtained by modeling, versus approximately 10 by digital PCR, implying a capture efficiency of about 30%. When barcode sub-clustering was left out, chimeric consensus sequences inflated TCR diversity, with chimeras reaching as high as 47%. Clones above 20 RNA copies held over 97% of molecules in CMV-specific effector cells but under 1% in naive cells. The sizes of highly expanded clones could end up underestimated when identical TCR molecules share a barcode. Naive libraries contained spiked-in Jurkat TCR RNA (10 copies' worth), which is not part of the donor repertoire. Even against a background of about a million naive CD8 T cells, spiked-in Jurkat TCR RNA amounting to a single cell's worth was reported to be detectable.

Comments on this clonotype: It lacks a known antigen. No conserved phenylalanine or tryptophan ends this CDR3, so it is likely a read error.

Libraries came from PCR. Sequencing instrument: Illumina HiSeq 4000. Preparation of bulk TCR libraries followed a previously described approach, with the TCR primers listed in Table S5. Total RNA was purified with the Qiagen AllPrep DNA/RNA kit. Before analysis, reads from multiple sequencing runs of the same library were pooled. As for how the authors treated the data: Reads were retained only if the reads had an exact TCR constant sequence, and the retained reads were trimmed to 150 nt and grouped according to their 12-nt molecular barcodes. Reads inside each barcode group were sub-clustered using a 15% Levenshtein threshold, and a quality-weighted consensus sequence was constructed for each RNA molecule. Non-functional sequences were excluded, and lower-count sequences lying one edit away from another sequence were also excluded. Based on a fit of two negative binomial distributions, barcode sub-clusters having less than 20% of the maximum read count were discarded. TCRdb handled the public reads itself, with Q25 trimming in fastp and clone calling in MiXCR, and kept productive beta chains. Every CDR3 protein is listed once, alongside the most common genes and DNA of its rows. TCRdb's processing, not the study's, gives the V and J calls here. This sample comprises about 65,000 distinct CDR3 sequences, around 20% of them detected only once. The top ten hold about 1.6% of the sample.

Libraries of naive CD8 T cells were generated from roughly 21,000 to 960,000 sorted cells, with 10%, 30% or 50% of the purified RNA used. Naive CD8 T cells, defined as CD8+CD4-CCR7+CD45RA+, were FACS-sorted into RLT Plus buffer on a BD FACSAria II. To test detection sensitivity, Jurkat RNA equal to over nine TCR copies was added to samples of roughly 18,000-1,100,000 naive CD8 T cells. Enrichment of CD8 T cells was performed with RosetteSep CD8+ T Cell Enrichment Cocktail and Ficoll-Paque, after which ACK red cell lysis was carried out. V ends up 7 bases short and J 5 bases short, with an unmatched junction base count of 10. The germline V gene (reference sequence) supplies CDR1 MNHEY and CDR2 SMNVEV. The CDR3 is 15 residues long, counting both termini. Only CDR3 DNA is held: 45 bases, read in frame from base 1.

Source material: naive CD8+ T cells from blood, with Jurkat cell RNA spiked in. The sample's cell subset or site label, decoded: FACS-sorted CD8+CD4-CCR7+CD45RA+ naive T cells. The chain employs TRBV27 and TRBJ1-5; TRBD1 lines up with 8 middle nucleotides. The TCR originated in a human donor in good health. Some libraries in this study had Jurkat cell RNA spiked in. At the DNA level, the sequence is TGTGCCAGCAAAAACACCACAGGGGGAGATCAGCCCCAGCATGTT. Its translation reads: CASKNTTGGDQPQHV.